What follows are 26 T cell receptor beta chains derived from one specimen sequenced in a study of monozygotic twins with inflammatory bowel disease (dated by TCRdb to 2018 to 2020). The library was obtained by 5' RACE. TCRdb lists the instrument as Illumina HiSeq 2500. TCRdb reanalyzed the reads, keeping one entry per CDR3 protein sequence and omitting DNA. The record for this sample contains a few hundred thousand distinct CDR3 sequences. The ten largest clones represent more than 4.5% of the sample. The material sequenced was blood. These receptors were collected from a human donor with ulcerative colitis or Crohn's disease, or a healthy co-twin of an affected twin (not recorded which).

V is TRBV15 and J is TRBJ2-1. CDR3 length: 13 residues. In germline, CDR1 is LNHNV, CDR2 YYDKDF (reference sequence). The CDR3 loop is CATSRGPHNEQFF.

This rearrangement joins TRBV12-3 or TRBV12-4 to TRBJ2-5; TCRdb lists TRBD1, though no DNA is available to test this call. This CDR3 spans 16 amino acids. The CDR3 protein is CASSPNPGTDQETQYF.

V is TRBV5-1 and J is TRBJ1-1; the TCRdb call, TRBD1, lacks DNA for checking. CDR1 and CDR2 (germline): SGHRS, YFSETQ. The CDR3 is 17 amino acids. CDR3 residues: CASSPRQGWDMNTEAFF.

The rearrangement links TRBV7-3 to TRBJ2-1; TCRdb lists TRBD2, though no DNA is available to test this call. The CDR3 extends over 15 amino acids. Germline V gene sequence: CDR1 SGHTA, CDR2 FQGTGA. The CDR3 loop is CASSRGGGRDTVQFF.

The V gene is TRBV6-5, the J gene TRBJ2-3; as DNA is missing, the TRBD2 call by TCRdb cannot be tested. The CDR3 is 15 residues long. Germline CDR1 MNHEY, CDR2 SVGAGI. CDR3 amino acids: CASSYRGLGTDTQYF.

The chain uses TRBV7-9 and TRBJ2-2; TCRdb reports TRBD1, a call that lacks DNA to check it against. Germline lookup yields CDR1 SEHNR and CDR2 FQNEAQ (reference sequence). This CDR3 is 14 amino acids long. CDR3 region: CASSGQGFAGELFF.

The J gene is TRBJ1-6, the V gene TRBV21-1. TRBV21-1 is a known pseudogene. The CDR3 covers 14 residues. The CDR3 spells CASSKGAENSPLHF.

The chain carries TRBV6-5 and TRBJ2-4. This CDR3 region has 15 residues. CDR1 MNHEY and CDR2 SVGAGI come from the germline V gene. This CDR3 reads CASSYGGVAKNIQYF.

The chain combines TRBV4-2 with TRBJ2-3; the D call from TCRdb, TRBD2, cannot be confirmed without DNA. The CDR3 is 17 residues long. Germline CDR1 LGHNA, CDR2 YNFKEQ. The CDR3 protein is CASSQLSGRTSTDTQYF.

This rearrangement joins TRBV20-1 to TRBJ1-6; absent DNA, TCRdb's TRBD1 call cannot be checked. There are 15 residues in the CDR3. Germline values: CDR1 DFQATT, CDR2 SNEGSKA (reference sequence). CDR3 amino acids: CSADPGQGAGSPLHF.

J is TRBJ1-5 and V is TRBV12-3 or TRBV12-4; TCRdb's D gene call, TRBD1, goes unchecked for lack of DNA. This CDR3 spans 16 amino acids. CDR3 amino acids: CASRGGTQGPNQPQHF.

The chain combines TRBV28 with TRBJ2-1; TCRdb selects TRBD1, and the lack of DNA leaves this call unchecked. In germline, CDR1 is MDHEN, CDR2 SYDVKM. The length of the CDR3 is 15 residues. The CDR3 reads CASRFGRGPANEQFF.

This chain joins TRBV28 and TRBJ2-1; the D call of TRBD1 rests on TCRdb alone, since no DNA is present to check it. The CDR3 spans 12 residues. Germline values: CDR1 MDHEN, CDR2 SYDVKM. This CDR3 reads CASSLKGLGQFF. The variable domain in full, completed from reference TRBV28 and TRBJ2-1, reads DVKVTQSSRYLVKRTGEKVFLECVQDMDHENMFWYRQDPGLGLRLIYFSYDVKMKEKGDIPEGYSVSREKKERFSLILESASTNQTSMYLCASSLKGLGQFFGPGTRLTVL.

V and J are TRBV12-3 or TRBV12-4 and TRBJ2-1; with no DNA, the TCRdb D assignment of TRBD1 cannot be verified. CDR3 length: 14 residues. The CDR3 sequence: CASSLPQGNNEQFF.

This CDR3 is CASRLPGGGAFGGYTF. The V call is TRBV7-2, the J call TRBJ1-2; TCRdb picks TRBD1, but there is no DNA to check that call. There are 16 residues in the CDR3. Germline lookup yields CDR1 SGHTA and CDR2 FQGNSA.

The chain recombines TRBV30 with TRBJ2-1. This CDR3 is built from 12 residues. Germline lookup yields CDR1 GTSNPN and CDR2 SVGIG (reference sequence). CDR3 amino acids: CAWSPVHFEQFF.

The chain combines TRBV5-1 with TRBJ2-7; TCRdb selects TRBD2, and the lack of DNA leaves this call unchecked. This CDR3 region has 15 residues. The germline V gene encodes CDR1 SGHRS and CDR2 YFSETQ. The CDR3 is CASSLVGRPSYEQYF.

This chain's CDR3 is CASSPQTGQGIYGYTF. V usage is TRBV12-3 or TRBV12-4 and J usage is TRBJ1-2; TCRdb's assignment of TRBD1 cannot be checked, as there is no DNA. The CDR3 loop spans 16 amino acids.

The chain combines TRBV12-3 or TRBV12-4 with TRBJ2-2. CDR3 size: 15 residues. The CDR3 loop reads CASSLWAAGTGELFF.

The chain couples TRBV10-3 to TRBJ2-1; the D call of TRBD2 rests on TCRdb alone, since no DNA is present to check it. The CDR3 loop spans 15 amino acids. The germline V gene encodes CDR1 ENHRY and CDR2 SYGVKD. The CDR3 protein is CAISAPPLAGGSQFF.

The chain combines TRBV5-1 with TRBJ2-5; checking the TCRdb D call of TRBD1 is not possible without DNA. This CDR3 has 13 residues. CDR1 is SGHRS, CDR2 YFSETQ, per germline. CDR3 amino acids: CASSPSPGETQYF.

CDR3 protein: CASSGGGSLAGELFF. V is TRBV9 and J is TRBJ2-2; TCRdb's assignment of TRBD1 cannot be checked, as there is no DNA. The CDR3 has 15 amino acids. Germline CDR1 and CDR2: SGDLS and YYNGEE.

The chain is built from TRBV4-3 and TRBJ1-2. Germline loops: CDR1 LGHNA, CDR2 YSLEER. This CDR3 is 15 amino acids long. The CDR3 sequence: CASSQDRQGGYGYTF.

This sequence joins TRBV5-1 and TRBJ2-1; TCRdb names TRBD2, which stays unverified in the absence of DNA. The CDR3 runs 16 residues. Germline CDR1 reads SGHRS; CDR2 reads YFSETQ. The CDR3: CASSRTSGGRDNEQFF.

This chain uses TRBV11-1 with TRBJ2-3; TCRdb gives TRBD1 as the D gene, but with no DNA this cannot be confirmed. Germline-derived CDR1 and CDR2 are SGHAT and FQDESV (reference sequence). The CDR3 runs 16 residues. CDR3 residues: CASSVRQGSFTDTQYF.

The rearrangement uses TRBV4-3 and TRBJ1-5; without DNA, the TCRdb call of TRBD1 cannot be checked. Germline V gene lookup returns CDR1 LGHNA and CDR2 YSLEER. The CDR3 runs 14 residues. CDR3 in amino acids: CASSQTGGNQPQHF.